This T cell receptor beta chain was recorded in a study of cytomegalovirus exposure and HLA in healthy donors. Overall study results and limits: A later analysis showed that HLA-associated TCR beta chains had undergone more clonal expansion than equally common others. Highly shared sequence variants in one cluster were likely a sequencing artifact.

The sample holds one count of this clone. The target antigen is unknown. This CDR3 has 13 amino acids. CDR1 and CDR2 from the germline V gene are SGDLS and YYNGEE. J was trimmed by 9 bases and V by 2 bases; bases with no gene match: 4. PCR primers comprised 60 Vbeta and 13 Jbeta primers. Assay used: immunoSEQ multiplex PCR; TCRdb lists only in-frame clones, some missing. The sample consists of about 190,000 clones, under 85% of them appearing once. V gene TRBV9 combines with J gene TRBJ2-1, with 8 bases aligning to TRBD2. The sequence came from a woman in her forties or fifties in good health and CMV-seropositive. The sample consisted of PBMCs. The CDR3 region has the DNA TGTGCCAGCAGCGTGATAGGACTAGCTGAGCAGTTCTTC. This sequence encodes CASSVIGLAEQFF.